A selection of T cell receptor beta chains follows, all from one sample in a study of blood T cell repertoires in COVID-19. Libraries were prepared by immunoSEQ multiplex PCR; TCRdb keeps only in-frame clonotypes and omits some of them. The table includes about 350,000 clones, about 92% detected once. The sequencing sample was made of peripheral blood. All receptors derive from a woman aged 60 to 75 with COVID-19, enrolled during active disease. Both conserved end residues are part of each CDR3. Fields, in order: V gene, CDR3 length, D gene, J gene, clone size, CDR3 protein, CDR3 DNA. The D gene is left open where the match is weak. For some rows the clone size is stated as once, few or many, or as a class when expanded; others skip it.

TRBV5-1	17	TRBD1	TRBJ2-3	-	CASSSLRGTGAQDTQYF	TGCGCCAGCAGCTCACTCCGCGGGACAGGAGCCCAGGATACGCAGTATTTT
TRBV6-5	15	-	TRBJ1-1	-	CASSKASLYDTEAFF	TGTGCCAGCAGCAAAGCGTCCCTATATGACACTGAAGCTTTCTTT
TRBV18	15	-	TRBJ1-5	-	CASSQGIVGNQPQHF	TGTGCCAGCTCTCAGGGTATAGTTGGCAATCAGCCCCAGCATTTT
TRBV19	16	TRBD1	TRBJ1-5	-	CASSIARTGRNQPQHF	TGTGCCAGTAGTATAGCCAGGACAGGGAGGAATCAGCCCCAGCATTTT
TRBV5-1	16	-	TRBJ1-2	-	CASSLEPWGGMDGYTF	TGCGCCAGCAGCTTGGAACCTTGGGGGGGCATGGATGGCTACACCTTC
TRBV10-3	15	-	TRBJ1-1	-	CASGGAGGGYTEAFF	TGTGCCTCGGGAGGGGCTGGGGGAGGATACACTGAAGCTTTCTTT
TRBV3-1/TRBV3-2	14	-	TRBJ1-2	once	CASSQLGRDYGYTF	TGTGCCAGCAGCCAGCTGGGCAGGGACTATGGCTACACCTTC
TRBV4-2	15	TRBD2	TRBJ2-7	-	CASSLPGGSEYEQYF	TGTGCCAGCAGCCTACCGGGAGGGAGTGAGTACGAGCAGTACTTC
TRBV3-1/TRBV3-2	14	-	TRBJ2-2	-	CASSQVLRTGELFF	TGTGCCAGCAGCCAAGTTCTTCGGACCGGGGAGCTGTTTTTT
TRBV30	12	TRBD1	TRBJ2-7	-	CASDRGAGEQYF	TGTGCCTCGGACAGGGGAGCGGGAGAGCAGTACTTC